What follows describes a single T cell receptor beta chain. The CDR3 covers 12 residues. The V end was cut by 6 bases, the J end by 8 bases, with 13 bases between. CDR1 and CDR2 (germline): SNHLY, FYNNEI. These data are taken from a study of blood T cell repertoires in COVID-19. Study information: There were acute and convalescent COVID-19 samples, and they came from the United States, Italy and Spain.

Authors' methods: Estimation of nucleated cell counts was performed using reference gene primer amplification. Generated by immunoSEQ multiplex PCR, the TCRdb table keeps only in-frame clones and is missing some. V, J and clone size derive from that table, while D and trimming were established from the DNA sequence. The repertoire holds about 140,000 clones, with approximately 84% as singletons. V gene TRBV2 combines with J gene TRBJ1-2; D is uncertain. Input material: peripheral blood. The receptor was isolated from a woman in her fifties or sixties with acute or convalescent COVID-19. For the CDR3, the DNA is TGTGCCAGCAGGGCAGGTTTCGAGGGCTACACCTTC. This gives the protein CASRAGFEGYTF.